The present TCR beta chain was sequenced within a study of long-term antiretroviral therapy in people with HIV. The immunoSEQ assay was v3.0, run at survey level. The protocol was immunoSEQ multiplex PCR, while the TCRdb copy is restricted to in-frame clones and leaves out a portion. The sample lists about 18,000 clones; about 78% were seen once. The CDR3 extends over 15 amino acids. The germline gives CDR1 SGHKS, CDR2 YYEKEE (reference sequence). V was clipped by 4 bases and J by 3 bases, with 16 bases between them. The receptor was derived from a woman aged 50 to 65 with HIV. The chain is built from TRBV5-5 and TRBJ1-2, with a tentative D call TRBD1 (6 bases). The source was unsorted PBMCs, collected 0.3 years after starting antiretroviral therapy. CDR3: CASSLTGGAYYGYTF. CDR3 sequence (DNA): TGTGCCAGCAGCCTCACCGGGGGGGCTTACTATGGCTACACCTTC.